This TCR beta chain was captured by sequencing in a study of blood T cell repertoires in COVID-19. Study-wide context: Spain, Italy and the United States supplied samples that represented acute and convalescent COVID-19. From T cells, B-cell-depleted T cells, or PBMCs came the material, which was cDNA or gDNA.

CDR1 and CDR2 (germline): LGHDT, YNNKEL (reference sequence). V dropped 2 bases and J dropped 5; count of bases not matched to a gene: 3. The CDR3 contains 15 residues. In the study's own analysis: Estimation of nucleated cell counts was performed using reference gene primer amplification. Sequencing used immunoSEQ multiplex PCR; TCRdb keeps in-frame clones, though not all of them. V and J calls and clone size follow that table, whereas D and trimming were derived from the DNA. This sample carries around 190,000 clones, approximately 89% of them seen once, and the ten largest clones take approximately 8.9%.

This clonotype was obtained from an older woman with acute or convalescent COVID-19. The rearrangement joins TRBV3-1 (or the pseudogene TRBV3-2) to TRBJ1-4, with 9 positions matching TRBD1. Sequencing was performed on peripheral blood. For the CDR3, the DNA is TGTGCCAGCAGCCAACAGACAGGGGGGAATGAAAAACTGTTTTTT. Amino acids: CASSQQTGGNEKLFF.